One T cell receptor beta chain is described in this entry. As yet, its antigen is unknown. Sequencing was performed with immunoSEQ multiplex PCR; in TCRdb, only in-frame clones are kept and a portion is missing. Here the sample spans roughly 2,300,000 clones, approximately 90% being singletons. The data stem from a study of shared clonotypes between healthy human individuals. As for the study in general: Each donor contributed plates that comprised three CD4 naive, three CD4 memory, two CD8 naive and one CD8 memory.

Broader study findings: Only blood underwent sampling, and tissue repertoires likely differ. The genetic and exposure-history diversity represented was limited by few donors. Shared clonotypes across all four donors exceeded non-shared ones in generation probability.

The V gene's germline CDR1 is SNHLY and CDR2 FYNNEI. J gave up 0 bases and V 6 bases, and 6 bases lay outside the gene matches. The CDR3 runs 15 residues. The source is a man between 18 and 35 years old in good health. Some clones in this sample may be carry-over from other donors' samples. Sequencing was performed on naive CD4+ T cells from PBMCs. As for subset: CD45RA+ positively selected. The chain links TRBV2 to TRBJ2-3, with TRBD2 identical over 7 bases. For the CDR3, the DNA is TGTGCCAGCAGGGGGGGTAGCGGGAGCACAGATACGCAGTATTTT. It specifies CASRGGSGSTDTQYF.